The next 20 T cell receptor beta chains were all read from a single sample in a study of T cell repertoires in cytomegalovirus infection. The antigens these receptors bind are not known. TCRdb reprocessed the reads with MiXCR, giving one entry per CDR3 protein. The repertoire holds roughly 860,000 distinct CDR3 sequences, with 32% as singletons. The sample consisted of cultured CD8+ T cells from PBMCs, taken from culture after CMV antigen stimulation. These receptor sequences come from a human donor in good health (CMV status not recorded). Some clones in this sample may be carry-over from other donors' samples.

The CDR3, as DNA: TGTGCCAGCAGCCCTTTGGACAGGGGAGATCAGCCCCAGCATTTT. As protein: CASSPLDRGDQPQHF. This chain joins TRBV7-9 and TRBJ1-5, with TRBD1 matching over 9 bases. The CDR3 is made up of 15 amino acids. CDR1 is SEHNR and CDR2 is FQNEAQ in the germline V gene (reference sequence). The V segment lost 5 bases and the J segment 5 bases; nucleotides outside the gene matches: 7.

A few counts support this clonotype. V gene TRBV27 combines with J gene TRBJ2-1; 10 nucleotides align to TRBD2. V lost 4 bases, J lost 3 bases, and 12 bases stayed unmatched. This CDR3 is built from 18 residues. Germline CDR1 and CDR2: MNHEY and SMNVEV (reference sequence). The CDR3 DNA follows: TGTGCCAGCAGTTGGATAGCGGGGGGCAAAACGTACTACAATGAGCAGTTCTTC. Its translation is CASSWIAGGKTYYNEQFF.

This clonotype was picked up many times. The rearrangement joins TRBV7-8 to TRBJ1-5; possibly TRBD1 for D (5 bases). Germline V gene data show CDR1 as SGHVS and CDR2 as FQNEAQ. The CDR3 is 16 residues long. Trimming removed 1 base at V and 0 bases at J, with 10 bases between. The CDR3 DNA reads TGTGCCAGCAGCTTAGAAGGGGTCTATAGCAATCAGCCCCAGCATTTT. The encoded protein is CASSLEGVYSNQPQHF.

The gene calls are TRBV6-5 and TRBJ1-1; no clear D. The CDR3 consists of 16 residues. CDR1 is MNHEY and CDR2 is SVGAGI in the germline V gene. V lost 2 bases to trimming and J lost 2 bases, with 15 bases between them. The chain's CDR3 is CASSYGRESGNTEAFF. DNA for the CDR3: TGTGCCAGCAGTTACGGAAGGGAGTCAGGAAACACTGAAGCTTTCTTT.

The chain has TRBV6-2 or TRBV6-3 and TRBJ1-5, with D possibly matching TRBD1 (6 bases). With 6 bases removed from V and 0 bases from J, the gap between germline ends came to 21 bases. Germline loops: CDR1 MNHEY, CDR2 SVGEGT. The CDR3 consists of 18 residues. CDR3 bases: TGTGCCAGCAGGCAACCGGGACACGCTCCCTATAGCAATCAGCCCCAGCATTTT. Its protein is CASRQPGHAPYSNQPQHF.

This clonotype was counted only a few times. This sequence joins TRBV12-3 or TRBV12-4 and TRBJ1-1, with D maybe TRBD1 (6 bases). This CDR3 has 13 amino acids. Trimming cost V 7 bases and J 5 bases, with 14 bases left between them. CDR3 nucleotide sequence: TGTGCCAGCAATCAACAGGGTTGGACTGAAGCTTTCTTT. Translating gives CASNQQGWTEAFF.

The chain has TRBV4-2 and TRBJ2-3; D may be TRBD2 (5 bases). Trimming shortened V by 0 bases and J by 2 bases, and 9 bases separated the two germline ends. CDR1 LGHNA and CDR2 YNFKEQ come from the germline V gene. The CDR3 is made up of 15 amino acids. The CDR3 reads CASSQEQRNTDTQYF. The CDR3 bases are TGTGCCAGCAGCCAAGAACAGCGGAACACAGATACGCAGTATTTT.

The V gene is TRBV27, the J gene TRBJ2-3; 8 nucleotides line up with TRBD2. Trimming at V came to 2 bases and at J to 1 base, leaving 11 bases not matched to a gene. Germline V gene data show CDR1 as MNHEY and CDR2 as SMNVEV (reference sequence). This CDR3 is 18 amino acids long. CDR3 sequence reads: CASSLRFSGDPGTDTQYF. The CDR3 nucleotides are TGTGCCAGCAGTTTACGGTTTAGCGGGGACCCCGGCACAGATACGCAGTATTTT.

In this sample, this clonotype turned up many times. The chain links TRBV6-5 to TRBJ1-1; possible D gene TRBD1, 5 bases. There are 14 residues in the CDR3. Germline-derived CDR1 and CDR2 are MNHEY and SVGAGI. Trimming stripped 0 bases from V and 5 bases from J, with 10 bases between. The CDR3: CASSYSGGKTEAFF. The CDR3 DNA is TGTGCCAGCAGTTACTCGGGGGGAAAGACTGAAGCTTTCTTT.

The chain has TRBV4-3 and TRBJ2-4; D may correspond to TRBD1 or TRBD2 (6 bases each). The CDR3 extends over 17 amino acids. CDR1 and CDR2 (germline): LGHNA, YSLEER. V lost 0 bases and J lost 3, with 15 bases in between. CDR3 sequence: CASSQDFGGAVKNIQYF. The CDR3 DNA follows: TGCGCCAGCAGCCAAGATTTCGGGGGCGCGGTCAAAAACATTCAGTACTTC.

This clonotype came up a few times. The CDR3 sequence: CAGQGHGKLFF. DNA of the CDR3: TGTGCCGGACAGGGTCATGGGAAACTGTTTTTT. The chain couples TRBV28 to TRBJ1-4, with TRBD1 matching 8 bases. The V segment lost 11 bases and the J segment 11 bases; nucleotides outside the gene matches: 7. This CDR3 has 11 amino acids. Germline CDR1 and CDR2: MDHEN and SYDVKM. The entire variable domain, with the rest obtained from reference TRBV28 and TRBJ1-4, is as follows: DVKVTQSSRYLVKRTGEKVFLECVQDMDHENMFWYRQDPGLGLRLIYFSYDVKMKEKGDIPEGYSVSREKKERFSLILESASTNQTSMYLCAGQGHGKLFFGSGTQLSVL.

This sequence joins TRBV28 and TRBJ2-3; 8 bases map to TRBD2. Looked up from germline, CDR1 is MDHEN and CDR2 is SYDVKM. V was pared by 3 bases and J by 5 bases, with 10 bases of the junction left unmatched. This CDR3 spans 16 amino acids. The CDR3 DNA reads TGTGCCAGCAGTTTCCGGGGGGGCCCGAGGAGAGATACGCAGTATTTT. Translated: CASSFRGGPRRDTQYF. Complete variable domain (other parts from reference TRBV28 and TRBJ2-3): DVKVTQSSRYLVKRTGEKVFLECVQDMDHENMFWYRQDPGLGLRLIYFSYDVKMKEKGDIPEGYSVSREKKERFSLILESASTNQTSMYLCASSFRGGPRRDTQYFGPGTRLTVL.

There are a few counts of this clonotype. The chain links TRBV27 to TRBJ1-4; a possible D gene is TRBD1 (5 bases). V lost 4 bases and J 11 bases, leaving 14 bases between the germline ends. Germline V gives CDR1 MNHEY, CDR2 SMNVEV (reference sequence). The CDR3 loop spans 13 amino acids. The CDR3 loop reads CASSSAGRYKLFF. The CDR3 region has the DNA TGTGCCAGCAGTTCGGCAGGGAGATACAAACTGTTTTTT.

The chain recombines TRBV7-6 with TRBJ1-1; the D gene is possibly TRBD1 (6 bases). The CDR3 extends over 13 amino acids. Germline V gives CDR1 SGHVS, CDR2 FNYEAQ. Trimming stripped 6 bases from V and 4 bases from J, with 12 bases between. The CDR3 DNA sequence: TGTGCCAGCAGGCCTCCCAGGGGCACTGAAGCTTTCTTT. Translation gives CASRPPRGTEAFF.

The chain links TRBV4-1 to TRBJ2-5; maybe TRBD2 (6 bases). V lost 2 bases to trimming and J lost 3 bases, with 10 bases between them. CDR3 size: 14 residues. CDR1 is MGHRA, CDR2 YSYEKL, per germline. As DNA, the CDR3 is TGCGCCAGCAGCCAACCGGGACTGGAAGAGACCCAGTACTTC. Protein: CASSQPGLEETQYF.

The rearrangement joins TRBV12-3 or TRBV12-4 to TRBJ1-2; unclear D gene. V was cut by 1 base and J by 4 bases, with 13 bases left in between. The CDR3 extends over 15 amino acids. The CDR3 region has the DNA TGTGCCAGCAGTTTAGGATCTTCGGCCGTCTATGGCTACACCTTC. Its protein is CASSLGSSAVYGYTF.

This clonotype appeared a few times. The rearrangement joins TRBV6-5 to TRBJ1-1; the D gene is possibly TRBD1 (5 bases). The CDR3 spans 14 residues. V lost 5 bases and J lost 5, with 15 bases in between. Germline values: CDR1 MNHEY, CDR2 SVGAGI. The CDR3: CASSTSGSGTEAFF. In DNA, the CDR3 is TGTGCCAGCAGTACTTCAGGGAGTGGAACTGAAGCTTTCTTT.

The chain joins TRBV4-1 to TRBJ1-1; D call uncertain. Looked up from germline, CDR1 is MGHRA and CDR2 is YSYEKL. This CDR3 has 15 amino acids. V lost 0 bases and J lost 4, with 12 bases in between. The CDR3, as DNA: TGCGCCAGCAGCCAAGACTGGTTGGCGCTCACTGAAGCTTTCTTT. Translating it yields CASSQDWLALTEAFF.

This clonotype was picked up many times. The rearrangement uses TRBV7-8 and TRBJ1-2; D is perhaps TRBD1 (6 bases). Germline V CDR1 and CDR2: SGHVS, FQNEAQ. This CDR3 has 16 residues. Trimming took off 5 bases at V and 2 bases at J, with 18 bases between the two ends. CDR3 bases: TGTGCCAGCAGCCCCGTCCCGGGACACGGAAACTATGGCTACACCTTC. Residues: CASSPVPGHGNYGYTF. The full variable domain, in which reference TRBV7-8 and TRBJ1-2 provide the parts outside the CDR3, is GAGVSQSPRYKVAKRGQDVALRCDPISGHVSLFWYQQALGQGPEFLTYFQNEAQLDKSGLPSDRFFAERPEGSVSTLKIQRTQQEDSAVYLCASSPVPGHGNYGYTFGSGTRLTVV.

V gene TRBV12-3 or TRBV12-4 combines with J gene TRBJ2-1; TRBD1 aligns across 7 bases. V was pared by 7 bases and J by 7 bases, with 7 bases of the junction left unmatched. The CDR3 runs 13 residues. The CDR3 nucleotides are TGTGCCAGCATCTTGCAGGGGGTGAATGAGCAGTTCTTC. Amino acids: CASILQGVNEQFF.